Listed here are 32 T cell receptor beta chains from one sample, sequenced in a study of T cells in Graves' hyperthyroidism and ophthalmopathy. Authors of the study amplified TCR beta CDR3 regions from RNA transcripts. The study used the HTBI primer set for a first-round RT-PCR of the TCR CDR3. In TCRdb, the multiplex PCR reads were re-called with MiXCR into one record per CDR3 protein. The table lists about 710,000 distinct CDR3 sequences, over 15% of them singletons, with roughly 8% in the top ten. Sequenced input: blood. These receptors were obtained from a man aged 18 to 29 with Graves' hyperthyroidism.

The chain employs TRBV7-9 and TRBJ2-5, with TRBD2 matching over 12 bases. The CDR3 spans 17 residues. Unmatched junction bases numbered 9, after V lost 3 bases and J lost 4 bases. Looked up from germline, CDR1 is SEHNR and CDR2 is FQNEAQ (reference sequence). In DNA form, the CDR3 reads TGTGCCAGCAGCTTGACCTCCAAACTAGCGGGAGGAGAGACCCAGTACTTC. This codes for CASSLTSKLAGGETQYF. The full variable domain, with the rest looked up from reference TRBV7-9 and TRBJ2-5, is DTGVSQNPRHKITKRGQNVTFRCDPISEHNRLYWYRQTLGQGPEFLTYFQNEAQLEKSRLLSDRFSAERPKGSFSTLEIQRTEQGDSAMYLCASSLTSKLAGGETQYFGPGTRLLVL.

The CDR3 bases are TGCAGTGCGGCGGCAACTGAAGCTTTCTTT. Translating gives CSAAATEAFF. The J gene is TRBJ1-1, the V gene TRBV20-1, with D unclear. Germline CDR1 reads DFQATT; CDR2 reads SNEGSKA (reference sequence). V was pared by 6 bases and J by 5 bases, with 7 bases between. This CDR3 is built from 10 residues.

This clonotype was counted between two and nine times. The rearrangement uses TRBV28 and TRBJ1-6, with 7 bases that match TRBD1. The CDR3 is 14 amino acids. Germline lookup yields CDR1 MDHEN and CDR2 SYDVKM. V lost 5 bases, J lost 6 bases, and 4 bases stayed unmatched. The CDR3 region is CASSRDRLNSPLHF. Written as DNA, the CDR3 is TGTGCCAGCAGTCGGGACAGACTTAATTCACCCCTCCACTTT.

Ten or more counts support this clonotype. CDR3: CASSVVPAGVNEQYF. The CDR3 DNA reads TGTGCCAGCAGCGTAGTTCCAGCGGGAGTCAACGAGCAGTACTTC. The chain couples TRBV9 to TRBJ2-7; 8 nucleotides match TRBD2. V trimming: 0 bases; J trimming: 5 bases; junction bases outside the gene matches: 7. There are 15 residues in the CDR3. Germline lookup yields CDR1 SGDLS and CDR2 YYNGEE.

The table lists this clonotype with many counts. V is TRBV14 and J is TRBJ2-7; 10 positions agree with TRBD1. The V gene end was trimmed by 6 bases and the J gene end by 6 bases; junction bases not matched to a gene: 2. Per the germline V gene, CDR1 is SGHDN and CDR2 is FVKESK. The CDR3 loop spans 12 amino acids. The CDR3 region is CASRGTGAEQYF. The CDR3 DNA follows: TGTGCCAGCAGGGGGACAGGGGCCGAGCAGTACTTC.

This clonotype was observed at least ten times. The chain employs TRBV30 and TRBJ2-2, with 7 positions matching TRBD1. From germline, CDR1 is GTSNPN and CDR2 SVGIG (reference sequence). The trim removed 2 bases at V and 7 bases at J, leaving 7 bases unmatched. The CDR3 totals 14 residues. DNA for the CDR3: TGTGCCTGGAGTATGACAGGGTTTAACGGGGAGCTGTTTTTT. This sequence encodes CAWSMTGFNGELFF.

As regards this clonotype: A much bigger clone sits one base away, suggesting this may be a read error. The rearrangement joins TRBV7-9 to TRBJ2-7, with D perhaps matching TRBD2 (7 bases). Germline V gene data show CDR1 as SEHNR and CDR2 as FQNEAQ (reference sequence). This CDR3 has 16 residues. V was cut by 5 bases and J by 1 base, with 18 bases left in between. The CDR3 loop is CASSPLGGRGSYEQYF. The CDR3 region has the DNA TGTGCCAGCAGCCCCCTAGGAGGGAGGGGGTCCTACGAGCAGTACTTC.

This clonotype was seen many times. This chain uses TRBV12-3 or TRBV12-4 with TRBJ2-5; TRBD2 is a possible D gene (6 bases). V shed 3 bases and J shed 7 bases, with 15 bases lying between them. This CDR3 comprises 14 residues. The CDR3 protein is CASSFRRDSGTQYF. The CDR3 DNA follows: TGTGCCAGCAGTTTTCGGCGGGACTCTGGGACCCAGTACTTC.

This clonotype has a count of ten or more. This chain connects TRBV18 to TRBJ1-1; 7 bases map to TRBD1. The trim removed 5 bases at V and 4 bases at J, leaving 10 bases unmatched. This CDR3 contains 15 residues. Germline V gene data show CDR1 as KGHSH and CDR2 as LQKENI. CDR3 sequence (DNA): TGTGCCAGCTCATCGGACAGGTTGTCTGGCACTGAAGCTTTCTTT. This sequence encodes CASSSDRLSGTEAFF.

This clonotype has at least ten counts. This chain joins TRBV12-3 or TRBV12-4 and TRBJ2-1; TRBD2 aligns across 14 bases. V lost 6 bases to trimming and J lost 8 bases; unmatched junction nucleotides: 12. CDR3 length equals 17 residues. The CDR3 is CASRHPGTSGRGDEQFF. The CDR3 nucleotides are TGTGCCAGCAGACACCCCGGGACTAGCGGGAGAGGGGATGAGCAGTTCTTC.

This clonotype was observed a handful of times. The rearrangement uses TRBV5-8 and TRBJ1-2; 7 nucleotides match TRBD1. Germline CDR1 SGHTS, CDR2 YDEGEE. The CDR3 is 14 residues long. V trimming: 4 bases; J trimming: 8 bases; junction bases outside the gene matches: 11. DNA for the CDR3: TGTGCCAGCAGCGAGGAGACAGGGCTGGGCGGCTACACCTTC. This codes for CASSEETGLGGYTF.

The chain combines TRBV5-1 with TRBJ1-3; possibly TRBD1 for D (5 bases). The V gene lost 3 bases and the J gene lost 0 bases, with 7 bases spanning the gap. The V gene's germline CDR1 is SGHRS and CDR2 YFSETQ. The CDR3 loop spans 14 amino acids. The CDR3: CASSSGASGNTIYF. The CDR3 DNA follows: TGCGCCAGCAGCTCTGGGGCCTCTGGAAACACCATATATTTT.

This clonotype was detected only a few times. The rearrangement uses TRBV7-8 and TRBJ2-5, with TRBD2 as a possible D gene (6 bases). The V and J ends lost 5 bases and 2 bases respectively, with 12 bases between them. Per the germline V gene, CDR1 is SGHVS and CDR2 is FQNEAQ. This CDR3 comprises 14 residues. In DNA, the CDR3 is TGTGCCAGCAGCCAGGGACTTAAGCAAGAGACCCAGTACTTC. Its translation: CASSQGLKQETQYF.

A few counts support this clonotype. CDR3 protein: CASSEPGRELSVQQYF. Here the CDR3 DNA reads TGTGCCAGCAGTGAACCGGGTAGGGAGCTCTCCGTTCAGCAGTACTTC. The genes are TRBV2 and TRBJ2-7, with D possibly matching TRBD2 (5 bases). The CDR3 sequence is 16 residues long. Trimming removed 2 bases at V and 8 bases at J, with 22 bases between. The V gene's germline CDR1 is SNHLY and CDR2 FYNNEI.

This chain links TRBV7-8 with TRBJ1-5; D may be TRBD1 (6 bases). The CDR3 has 15 amino acids. V dropped 1 base and J dropped 7 bases, with 14 bases sitting between them. The germline V gene encodes CDR1 SGHVS and CDR2 FQNEAQ. The CDR3 spells CASSLGGGGWQPQHF. CDR3 in DNA: TGTGCCAGCAGCTTAGGTGGGGGGGGCTGGCAGCCCCAGCATTTT.

The chain recombines TRBV29-1 with TRBJ2-7; D call uncertain. This CDR3 is built from 12 residues. Deletions cut 6 bases from V and 0 bases from J, with 9 bases between. Germline V CDR1 and CDR2: SQVTM, ANQGSEA. The CDR3 loop is CSVVTSSYEQYF. As DNA, the CDR3 is TGCAGCGTGGTGACAAGCTCCTACGAGCAGTACTTC.

As regards this clonotype: At one end the junction does not follow the germline gene, possibly because of a read error. The chain uses TRBV7-9 and TRBJ1-2, with 8 bases identical to TRBD1. The CDR3 runs 15 residues. The germline CDR1 and CDR2 sequences are SEHNR and FQNEAQ (reference sequence). This CDR3 is CASSQDFGQGDGYTF. In nucleotides, the CDR3 is TGCGCCAGCAGCCAAGATTTCGGACAGGGCGATGGCTACACCTTC.

This clonotype was detected many times. The chain carries TRBV28 and TRBJ2-2; either TRBD1 or TRBD2 may fit D (6 bases each). The CDR3 sequence is 15 residues long. V was clipped by 8 bases and J by 6 bases, with 19 bases between them. Germline CDR1 and CDR2: MDHEN and SYDVKM. The chain's CDR3 is CASRLRGGRPGELFF. CDR3 bases: TGTGCCAGCCGACTAAGAGGGGGGCGGCCCGGGGAGCTGTTTTTT.

This clonotype occurred many times. V and J are TRBV28 and TRBJ1-2; weak D call: TRBD1 (6 bases). CDR3 length: 14 residues. Germline V gene sequence: CDR1 MDHEN, CDR2 SYDVKM. Trimming took off 5 bases at V and 4 bases at J, with 14 bases between the two ends. Written as DNA, the CDR3 is TGTGCCAGCAGTCCCACAGGGTTAAGCTATGGCTACACCTTC. It is translated as CASSPTGLSYGYTF.

The gene calls are TRBV29-1 and TRBJ1-1; 8 bases align to TRBD1. CDR1 and CDR2 from the germline V gene are SQVTM and ANQGSEA. The CDR3 consists of 12 residues. V lost 7 bases and J lost 4; bases outside the gene matches: 5. This CDR3 reads CSGTGRSTEAFF. The DNA of the CDR3 is TGCAGCGGGACAGGGAGAAGCACTGAAGCTTTCTTT.

This chain links TRBV5-1 with TRBJ2-3; possible D gene TRBD2, 5 bases. Between the trimmed V and J ends, which lost 0 bases and 3 bases, there was a span of 17 bases. This CDR3 is built from 17 residues. CDR1 is SGHRS, CDR2 YFSETQ, per germline. The CDR3 sequence: CASSLELTARVTDTQYF. CDR3 DNA: TGCGCCAGCAGCTTGGAATTAACGGCGAGGGTGACAGATACGCAGTATTTT.

This clonotype was picked up many times. CDR3 residues: CSASTRDTYEQYF. The CDR3 DNA sequence: TGCAGTGCTAGTACGCGGGACACCTACGAGCAGTACTTC. The chain links TRBV20-1 to TRBJ2-7; the D gene could be TRBD1 or TRBD2 (6 bases each). CDR3 length: 13 amino acids. Per germline, CDR1 DFQATT and CDR2 SNEGSKA (reference sequence). V was shortened by 3 bases and J by 2 bases, with 11 bases between the two germline ends.

This clonotype was detected many times. This chain uses TRBV12-3 or TRBV12-4 with TRBJ1-3, with D unclear. The V and J ends lost 6 bases and 3 bases respectively, with 6 bases between them. This CDR3 is built from 12 residues. The CDR3 DNA sequence: TGTGCCAGCAGCCTTAATGGAAACACCATATATTTT. This codes for CASSLNGNTIYF.

At least ten counts were recorded for this clonotype. The genes are TRBV12-3 or TRBV12-4 and TRBJ1-2; maybe TRBD1 (6 bases). The V end lost 3 bases, the J end lost 2 bases, and 13 bases lay between the germline ends. The CDR3 runs 15 residues. CDR3 sequence: CASSLWGLHNYGYTF. Written as DNA, the CDR3 is TGTGCCAGCAGTTTGTGGGGGCTACACAACTATGGCTACACCTTC.

This clonotype showed up many times. This chain connects TRBV28 to TRBJ2-3; D perhaps matches TRBD2 (5 bases). V lost 3 bases to trimming and J lost 4 bases, with 11 bases between them. Germline V gives CDR1 MDHEN, CDR2 SYDVKM. The CDR3 runs to 14 residues. CDR3 DNA: TGTGCCAGCAGTTTCACCGGGATGGCAGATACGCAGTATTTT. This translates into CASSFTGMADTQYF.

The rearrangement links TRBV3-1 to TRBJ1-3; TRBD1 matches 7 bases. Germline V gene data show CDR1 as LGHDT and CDR2 as YNNKEL (reference sequence). J was trimmed by 4 bases and V by 0 bases; bases with no gene match: 6. The CDR3 sequence is 16 residues long. The CDR3 reads CASSQDRTGLGNTIYF. The CDR3 DNA reads TGTGCCAGCAGCCAAGACAGGACAGGATTAGGAAACACCATATATTTT.

The chain couples TRBV11-3 to TRBJ2-7, with 10 positions matching TRBD2. This CDR3 has 15 residues. Germline V gives CDR1 SGHNT, CDR2 YENEEA. The junction had 9 bases not matched to a gene; V was cut back by 5 bases and J by 5 bases. CDR3 nucleotide sequence: TGTGCCAGCAGCCCCCGAGCGGGAGGGCCCCACGAGCAGTACTTC. It yields the protein CASSPRAGGPHEQYF.

This chain joins TRBV30 and TRBJ1-1; D is possibly TRBD1 (5 bases). Per germline, CDR1 GTSNPN and CDR2 SVGIG (reference sequence). The CDR3 runs to 12 residues. The V end was cut by 5 bases, the J end by 4 bases, with 11 bases between. The CDR3 region is CAWARDGTEAFF. The CDR3 DNA follows: TGTGCCTGGGCCCGGGACGGCACTGAAGCTTTCTTT.

In this sample, this clonotype turned up many times. The chain combines TRBV29-1 with TRBJ2-5; D uncertain. Germline CDR1 and CDR2: SQVTM and ANQGSEA. The CDR3 spans 13 residues. The V end lost 1 base, the J end lost 5 bases, and 11 bases lay between the germline ends. CDR3 in amino acids: CSVEVRHGETQYF. DNA for the CDR3: TGCAGCGTTGAAGTTAGACATGGGGAGACCCAGTACTTC.

This clonotype was picked up a small number of times. V is TRBV20-1 and J is TRBJ2-2, with 10 bases fitting TRBD2. After removal of 5 bases from V and 1 base from J, the junction contained 4 bases not matched to a gene. The germline V gene encodes CDR1 DFQATT and CDR2 SNEGSKA (reference sequence). This CDR3 comprises 15 residues. The CDR3: CSARIAGGNTGELFF. CDR3 bases: TGCAGTGCTCGTATAGCGGGAGGGAACACCGGGGAGCTGTTTTTT.

This clonotype was observed at least ten times. The chain links TRBV12-3 or TRBV12-4 to TRBJ2-3, with 10 bases fitting TRBD2. Losses at the gene ends were 10 bases for V and 1 base for J; bases not matched to a gene: 8. CDR3 size: 15 residues. Here the CDR3 DNA reads TGTGCCACTAGCGGGAGCCTTATGGGCACAGATACGCAGTATTTT. Amino acid sequence: CATSGSLMGTDTQYF.

This clonotype was detected only a few times. V gene TRBV28 combines with J gene TRBJ2-7; perhaps D is TRBD1 or TRBD2 (6 bases each). V lost 5 bases to trimming and J lost 3 bases, with 17 bases between them. The germline V gene has CDR1 MDHEN and CDR2 SYDVKM. CDR3 length: 15 residues. The CDR3 region is CASSPSGARGYEQYF. The CDR3, as DNA: TGTGCCAGCAGTCCCTCGGGGGCTCGGGGCTACGAGCAGTACTTC. Filled out from reference TRBV28 and TRBJ2-7, the complete variable domain reads DVKVTQSSRYLVKRTGEKVFLECVQDMDHENMFWYRQDPGLGLRLIYFSYDVKMKEKGDIPEGYSVSREKKERFSLILESASTNQTSMYLCASSPSGARGYEQYFGPGTRLTVT.